Following are 5 T cell receptor beta chains from one sample sequenced in a study of cytomegalovirus exposure and HLA in healthy donors. Primers: 60 Vbeta forward and 13 Jbeta reverse. Sequenced by immunoSEQ multiplex PCR; TCRdb stores in-frame clones only, minus some. Among under 130,000 clones listed, more than 60% were seen once. The sequenced sample consisted of PBMCs. The receptors were sampled from a male donor in good health and CMV-seronegative.

This clone was detected once. The V and J genes are TRBV4-2 and TRBJ2-1, with D maybe TRBD1 (5 bases). CDR3 length equals 15 residues. With 1 base removed from V and 3 bases from J, the gap between germline ends came to 10 bases. Germline loops: CDR1 LGHNA, CDR2 YNFKEQ. In DNA form, the CDR3 reads TGTGCCAGCAGCCAAGGACAGATTAACTACAATGAGCAGTTCTTC. Encoded protein: CASSQGQINYNEQFF.

The chain links TRBV28 to TRBJ1-4, with D unclear. In germline, CDR1 is MDHEN, CDR2 SYDVKM. V was shortened by 4 bases and J by 4 bases, with 7 bases between the two germline ends. The CDR3 contains 13 residues. CDR3 region: CASSSRLNEKLFF. CDR3 in DNA: TGTGCCAGCAGTTCCCGTCTTAATGAAAAACTGTTTTTT.

The chain combines TRBV7-2 with TRBJ2-1; D is possibly TRBD2 (6 bases). This CDR3 has 15 residues. Trimming removed 1 base at V and 6 bases at J, with 13 bases between. CDR1 and CDR2 from the germline V gene are SGHTA and FQGNSA. CDR3 DNA sequence: TGTGCCAGCAGCTTAGGCCTGGGGAGGAGCAATGAGCAGTTCTTC. Amino acid sequence: CASSLGLGRSNEQFF.

The genes are TRBV7-2 and TRBJ1-3; a possible D gene is TRBD1 (5 bases). Trimming took 4 bases from V and 4 from J, leaving 11 bases between them. Germline CDR1 is SGHTA and CDR2 is FQGNSA. CDR3 length equals 14 residues. CDR3 sequence (DNA): TGTGCCAGCAGCTCCCAGGGTTTCGGAAACACCATATATTTT. This encodes CASSSQGFGNTIYF.

This clone was seen only once. The rearrangement links TRBV7-3 to TRBJ2-5; 8 nucleotides line up with TRBD1. The CDR3 extends over 17 amino acids. After removal of 2 bases from V and 2 bases from J, the junction contained 10 bases not matched to a gene. CDR1 SGHTA and CDR2 FQGTGA come from the germline V gene. CDR3 loop: CASSLSSGQAIQETQYF. DNA for the CDR3: TGTGCCAGCAGCTTATCATCGGGACAGGCGATACAAGAGACCCAGTACTTC.